The clone carrying this T cell receptor (beta chain) was seen a few times. The data originate from a study of human T cells and chemical hapten exposure. Study-level information: Diagnoses of alopecia areata, totalis or universalis occurred in mostly female patients.

The CDR3 covers 15 residues. From germline, CDR1 is SGHRS and CDR2 YFSETQ. With 3 bases clipped from V and 7 bases from J, the junction kept 9 bases outside the gene matches. The time point is: patch test 2, 6 weeks after DPC sensitization. Treatment described: therapeutic diphenylcyclopropenone sensitization with weekly scalp DPC. TCRdb called the RACE reads again in MiXCR, with one record for every CDR3 protein. The sample has about 73,000 distinct CDR3 sequences, 8.5% seen once. V and J are TRBV5-1 and TRBJ1-4; 7 bases fit TRBD1. This specimen consisted of whole blood, obtained in connection with sensitization to the hapten diphenylcyclopropenone (DPC). The TCR sequence derives from a woman aged 45 to 65 with alopecia areata. Some clones in this sample may be carry-over from other donors' samples. For the CDR3, the DNA is TGCGCCAGCAGCTCGACAGGGATCGGAGGTGAAAAACTGTTTTTT. Its protein product is CASSSTGIGGEKLFF.